Following are 3 T cell receptor beta chains from one sample sequenced in a study of T cell changes during pregnancy in multiple sclerosis. Assay used: immunoSEQ multiplex PCR; TCRdb lists only in-frame clones, some missing. Found here are 45,000 to 55,000 clones, 80% to 95% of them singletons; the top ten hold 0.15% to 0.2%. The sequenced sample was CD4+ T cells from peripheral blood mononuclear cells, obtained after pregnancy. These receptors all come from a female donor in good health, enrolled as a control in a pregnancy study.

This clone has a single count. V and J are TRBV10-3 and TRBJ1-1, with 7 bases matching TRBD1. Germline V gene data show CDR1 as ENHRY and CDR2 as SYGVKD. This CDR3 contains 14 residues. V lost 7 bases to trimming and J lost 11 bases; unmatched junction nucleotides: 16. CDR3 region: CAITSTGKVVEAFF. The CDR3 DNA sequence: TGTGCCATCACTTCGACAGGGAAGGTCGTTGAGGCTTTCTTT.

This clone turned up a few times. The chain has TRBV30 and TRBJ2-5; TRBD2 agrees at 9 bases. CDR3 length: 14 amino acids. V shed 2 bases, J shed 5 bases, and the junction held 6 bases outside the gene matches. Germline CDR1 GTSNPN, CDR2 SVGIG (reference sequence). As DNA, the CDR3 is TGTGCCTGGAGTTTTGCGGGGGGGCGGGAGACCCAGTACTTC. It is translated as CAWSFAGGRETQYF.

The rearrangement joins TRBV5-6 to TRBJ1-2, with 8 bases aligning to TRBD1. Losses at the gene ends were 2 bases for V and 8 bases for J; bases not matched to a gene: 5. Germline V gives CDR1 SGHDT, CDR2 YYEEEE. This CDR3 spans 13 amino acids. The CDR3 loop reads CASSLDRGSGYTF. The CDR3, as DNA: TGTGCCAGCAGCTTAGACAGGGGATCCGGCTACACCTTC.